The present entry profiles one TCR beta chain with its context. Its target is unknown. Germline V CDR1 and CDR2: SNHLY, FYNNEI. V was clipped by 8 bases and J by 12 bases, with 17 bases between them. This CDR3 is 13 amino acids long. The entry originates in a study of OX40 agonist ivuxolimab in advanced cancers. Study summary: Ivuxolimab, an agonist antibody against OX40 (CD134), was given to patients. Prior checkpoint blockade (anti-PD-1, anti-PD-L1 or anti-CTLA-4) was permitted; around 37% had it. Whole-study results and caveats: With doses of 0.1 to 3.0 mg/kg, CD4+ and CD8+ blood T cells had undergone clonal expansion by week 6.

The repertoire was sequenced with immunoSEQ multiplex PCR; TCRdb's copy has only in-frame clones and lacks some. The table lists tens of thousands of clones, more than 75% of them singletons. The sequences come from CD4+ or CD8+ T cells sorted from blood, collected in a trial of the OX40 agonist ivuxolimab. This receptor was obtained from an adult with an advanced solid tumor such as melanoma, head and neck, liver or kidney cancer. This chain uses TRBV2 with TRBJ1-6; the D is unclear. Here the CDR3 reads CASEEDPTRPLHF. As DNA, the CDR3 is TGTGCCAGCGAAGAGGACCCCACGAGACCCCTCCACTTT.